A single T cell receptor beta chain is shown here with its context. What antigen it recognizes has not been identified. The record has no base qualities; no much larger clone is one base away. The library relied on the immunoSEQ multiplex PCR assay. Sourced from immuneACCESS, this table was stored by TCRdb with only in-frame sequences that have V and J called. A share of the clones is absent; for the studies checked, an unresolved V gene accounts for under half, and the remainder has no known explanation. This sample comprises more than 65,000 clones, around four fifths of them detected only once. Over 13% of the sample comes from the top ten. This sample was included in a study of control samples from healthy donors and cancer patients (dated by TCRdb to 2018 to 2020). CDR1 and CDR2 are drawn from the germline V gene: MNHNS, SASEGT. The CDR3, cysteine through phenylalanine, is 15 amino acids long. The entry retains the CDR3 DNA only, 45 bases that are in frame from base 1. V loses 0 bases at its end and J loses 3 bases; junction bases beyond the gene matches: 2.

The chain is encoded by TRBV6-1 joined to TRBJ2-3; 8 bases in the middle match TRBD2. The sequence was obtained from a man between 45 and 60 years old in good health. The sequenced sample was blood. The DNA is as follows: TGTGCCAGCAGTGAAGCGGGACTAGTTACAGATACGCAGTATTTT. Its protein is CASSEAGLVTDTQYF.